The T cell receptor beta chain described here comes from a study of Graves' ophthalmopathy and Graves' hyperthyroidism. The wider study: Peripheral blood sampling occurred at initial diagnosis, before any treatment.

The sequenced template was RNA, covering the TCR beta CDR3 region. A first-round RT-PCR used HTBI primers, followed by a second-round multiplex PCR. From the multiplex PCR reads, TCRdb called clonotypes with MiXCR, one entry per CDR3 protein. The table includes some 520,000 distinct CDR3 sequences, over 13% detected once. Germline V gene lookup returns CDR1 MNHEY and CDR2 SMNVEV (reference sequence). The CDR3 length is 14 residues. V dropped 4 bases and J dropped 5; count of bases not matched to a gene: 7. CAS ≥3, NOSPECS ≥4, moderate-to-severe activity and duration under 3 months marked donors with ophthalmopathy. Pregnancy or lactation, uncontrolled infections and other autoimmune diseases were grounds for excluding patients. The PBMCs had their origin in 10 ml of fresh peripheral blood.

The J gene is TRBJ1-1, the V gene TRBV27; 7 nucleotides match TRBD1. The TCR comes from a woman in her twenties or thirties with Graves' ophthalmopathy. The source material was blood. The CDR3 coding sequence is TGTGCCAGCAGTTGGGCGGAGACAGGGACTGAAGCTTTCTTT. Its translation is CASSWAETGTEAFF.